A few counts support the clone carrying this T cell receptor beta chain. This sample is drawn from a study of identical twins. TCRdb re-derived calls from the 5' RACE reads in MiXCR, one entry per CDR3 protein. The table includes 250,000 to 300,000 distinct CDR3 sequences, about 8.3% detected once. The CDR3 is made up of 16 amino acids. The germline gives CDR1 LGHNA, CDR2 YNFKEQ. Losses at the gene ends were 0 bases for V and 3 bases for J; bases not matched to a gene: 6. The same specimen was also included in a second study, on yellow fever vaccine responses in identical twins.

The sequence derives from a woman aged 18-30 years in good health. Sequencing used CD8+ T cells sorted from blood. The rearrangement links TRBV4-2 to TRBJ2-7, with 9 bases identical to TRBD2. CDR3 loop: CASSQEGSGGRYEQYF. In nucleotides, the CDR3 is TGTGCCAGCAGCCAAGAAGGTAGCGGGGGCCGCTACGAGCAGTACTTC.